This T cell receptor beta chain was sequenced for a study of T cells in women clearing cervical HPV infection. CDR3 length equals 17 residues. Germline loops: CDR1 LGHNA, CDR2 YNFKEQ. A remark on this clone: One end of the junction does not line up with germline, which may come from a read error. The read ends 3 residues before the CDR3 terminus; that terminus is restored from the germline J gene.

Produced via immunoSEQ multiplex PCR; TCRdb's table is partial and in-frame only. This sample contains tens of thousands of clones. Sequencing was performed on blood buffy coat. The chain couples TRBV4-2 to TRBJ2-1, with TRBD2 as a possible D gene (5 bases). The TCR originated in a woman aged 18-70 years with a cervical HPV16 infection that either progressed to CIN3+ or cleared (not recorded which). CDR3 loop: CASSQDNDWRSYNEQFF. CDR3 bases read: TGCGCCAGCAGCCAAGATAACGACTGGAGGTCTTACAATGAG.